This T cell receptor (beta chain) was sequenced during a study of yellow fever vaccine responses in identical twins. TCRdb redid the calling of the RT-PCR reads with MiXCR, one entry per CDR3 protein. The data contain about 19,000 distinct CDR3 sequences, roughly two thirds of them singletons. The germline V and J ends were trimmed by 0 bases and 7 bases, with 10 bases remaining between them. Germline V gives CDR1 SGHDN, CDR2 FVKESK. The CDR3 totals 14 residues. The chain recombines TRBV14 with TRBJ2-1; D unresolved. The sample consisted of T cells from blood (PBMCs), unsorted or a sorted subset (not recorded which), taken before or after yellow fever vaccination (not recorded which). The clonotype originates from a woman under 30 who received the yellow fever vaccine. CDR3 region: CASSQDILLNEQFF. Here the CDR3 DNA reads TGTGCCAGCAGCCAAGATATTCTGTTGAATGAGCAGTTCTTC.